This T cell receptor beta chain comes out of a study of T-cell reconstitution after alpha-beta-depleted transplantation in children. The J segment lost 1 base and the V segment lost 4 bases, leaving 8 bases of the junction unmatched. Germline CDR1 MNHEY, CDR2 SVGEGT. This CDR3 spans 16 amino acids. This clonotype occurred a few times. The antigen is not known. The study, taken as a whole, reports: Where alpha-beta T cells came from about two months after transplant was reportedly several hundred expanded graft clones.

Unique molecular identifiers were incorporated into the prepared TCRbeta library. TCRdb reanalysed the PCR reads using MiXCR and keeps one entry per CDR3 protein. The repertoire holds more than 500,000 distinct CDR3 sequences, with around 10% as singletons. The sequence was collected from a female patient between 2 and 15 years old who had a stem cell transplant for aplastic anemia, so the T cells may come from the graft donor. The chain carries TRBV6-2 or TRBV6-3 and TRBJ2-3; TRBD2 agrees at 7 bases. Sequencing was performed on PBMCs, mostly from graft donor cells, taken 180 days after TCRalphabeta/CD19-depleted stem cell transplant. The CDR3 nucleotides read TGTGCCAGCAGTTTAACCCTAGCGGCCCGCACAGATACGCAGTATTTT. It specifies CASSLTLAARTDTQYF.